This T cell receptor beta chain is drawn from a study of shared clonotypes between healthy human individuals. CDR3 length equals 13 residues. Trimming took 3 bases from V and 4 from J, leaving 7 bases between them. The germline gives CDR1 ENHRY, CDR2 SYGVKD. HIV-negative, healthy adults without recent acute infections or vaccinations were the donors. The donor cohort consisted entirely of Caucasian adults residing in Nashville, Tennessee. Naive CD4+ cells were CD45RA-selected; the remaining cells were memory. Each replicate PCR on the sorted subsets used about 220 ng DNA (around 30,000 T cell genomes). TCRdb keeps only in-frame clones here, not all; method: immunoSEQ multiplex PCR. This table holds some 1 million clones, about 70% found once.

The sample was memory CD4+ T cells sorted from blood. As to subset: CD45RA-negative fraction. This chain uses TRBV10-3 with TRBJ1-5; D not resolved. The receptor was derived from a man aged 18 to 29 in good health. The CDR3 loop is CAISDEGNQPQHF. The CDR3 DNA sequence: TGTGCCATCAGTGATGAAGGGAATCAGCCCCAGCATTTT.